This T cell receptor beta chain was sequenced during a study of blood T cell repertoires in COVID-19. As for the study in general: Sources were T cells, B-cell-depleted T cells, or PBMCs; the material itself was cDNA or gDNA.

The V and J ends lost 1 base and 8 bases, in that order; junction bases with no gene match: 5. Germline assignment: CDR1 KGHSH and CDR2 LQKENI. The CDR3 extends over 15 amino acids. Seattle's enrolled individuals joined amid active infection and were then monitored longitudinally. Per the study methods: Amplified reference gene primers provided the basis for estimating nucleated cell counts. Sequencing used immunoSEQ multiplex PCR; TCRdb keeps in-frame clones, though not all of them. That table gives V, J and clone size, and the DNA gave D and trimming. Of 220,000 or so clones in the sample, 80% to 85% were seen once.

The V gene is TRBV18, the J gene TRBJ2-1; 10 nucleotides agree with TRBD1. The sample consisted of peripheral blood. This clonotype was obtained from a woman older than 75 with COVID-19, enrolled during active disease. As DNA, the CDR3 is TGTGCCAGCTCACCACGACAGGGGGCGGCCGATGAGCAGTTCTTC. It codes for CASSPRQGAADEQFF. Full variable domain (missing parts from reference TRBV18 and TRBJ2-1): NAGVMQNPRHLVRRRGQEARLRCSPMKGHSHVYWYRQLPEEGLKFMVYLQKENIIDESGMPKERFSAEFPKEGPSILRIQQVVRGDSAAYFCASSPRQGAADEQFFGPGTRLTVL.